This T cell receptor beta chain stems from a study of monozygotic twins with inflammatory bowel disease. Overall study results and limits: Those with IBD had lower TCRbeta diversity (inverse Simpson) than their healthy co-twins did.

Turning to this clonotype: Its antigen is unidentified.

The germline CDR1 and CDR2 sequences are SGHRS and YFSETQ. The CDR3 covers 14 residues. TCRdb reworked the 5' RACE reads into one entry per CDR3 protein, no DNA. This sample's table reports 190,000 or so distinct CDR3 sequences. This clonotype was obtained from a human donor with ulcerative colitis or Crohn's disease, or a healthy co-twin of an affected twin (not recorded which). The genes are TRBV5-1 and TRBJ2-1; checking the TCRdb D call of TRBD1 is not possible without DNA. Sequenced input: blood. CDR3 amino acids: CASSLGTGQKEQFF.